Below are 2 T cell receptor beta chains sequenced from a single sample in a study of radiation and T cells in renal cell carcinoma. The data were produced by immunoSEQ multiplex PCR, yet TCRdb's version contains in-frame clones alone and is incomplete. The data contain about 78,000 clones, 89% of them singletons. Indicated time point: blood 4 weeks post-SBRT, at nephrectomy. Treatment meaning: 15 Gy SBRT to primary tumor, nephrectomy 4 weeks later. This specimen consisted of blood, obtained from a patient whose treatment included radiotherapy and nephrectomy. The receptors were sampled from a woman in her sixties or seventies with renal cell carcinoma.

The gene calls are TRBV21-1 and TRBJ1-2; TRBD1 reflects the table's D call only, with no check against the DNA. TRBV21-1 is a known pseudogene. CDR3 size: 14 residues. The CDR3 DNA reads as TGTGCCATCGCTACCCGGGACAAGCGCTATGGCTACACCTTC. Translated: CAIATRDKRYGYTF.

The chain has TRBV6-1 and TRBJ2-3; a weak D match, TRBD1 (7 bases). Germline V gene sequence: CDR1 MNHNS, CDR2 SASEGT. V lost 6 bases to trimming and J lost 1 base, with 14 bases between them. The CDR3 has 15 residues. CDR3 DNA sequence: TGTGCCAGCAGCGACAGGGACTCTGGCACAGATACGCAGTATTTT. Its protein is CASSDRDSGTDTQYF.